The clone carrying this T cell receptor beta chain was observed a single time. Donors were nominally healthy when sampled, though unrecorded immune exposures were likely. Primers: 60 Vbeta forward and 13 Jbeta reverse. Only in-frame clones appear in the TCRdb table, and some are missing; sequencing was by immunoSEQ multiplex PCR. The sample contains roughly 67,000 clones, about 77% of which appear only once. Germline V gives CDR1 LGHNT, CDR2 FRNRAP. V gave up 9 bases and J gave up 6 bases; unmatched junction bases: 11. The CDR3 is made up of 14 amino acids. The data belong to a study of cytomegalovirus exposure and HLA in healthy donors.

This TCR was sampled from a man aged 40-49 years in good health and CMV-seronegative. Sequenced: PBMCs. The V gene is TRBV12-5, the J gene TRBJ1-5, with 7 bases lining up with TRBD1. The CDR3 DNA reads TGTGCTAGACAGAAGGGGGCGGCAGGTCAGCCCCAGCATTTT. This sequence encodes CARQKGAAGQPQHF.